Listed below are T cell receptor beta chains from one sample, sequenced in a study of Ad26.COV2.S vaccination and SARS-CoV-2 variants. TCRdb's table, derived via immunoSEQ multiplex PCR, lists solely in-frame clones and lacks some. The sample lists fewer than 900,000 clones; more than 70% were seen once. Sequenced material: peripheral blood, taken in a trial of Ad26.COV2.S vaccine versus placebo. The source of these receptors is a person aged 18-60 years who received the Ad26.COV2.S COVID-19 vaccine or a placebo. Each CDR3 is given with its conserved first and last residue. Fields, in order: J gene, clone size, V gene, D gene, CDR3 DNA, CDR3 protein. D genes are given only for firm matches. Some rows have no size entry. The others give once, few or many, or a class for an expanded clone.

>TRBJ1-4|few|TRBV12-3/TRBV12-4|.
TGTGCCAGCAGTTTAGAGAATTGGGGAAAACTGTTTTTT
CASSLENWGKLFF
>TRBJ2-3|.|TRBV19|.
TGTGCCAGTAGTATCGACTTCGAGTCGCAGTATTTT
CASSIDFESQYF
>TRBJ2-7|.|TRBV2|.
TGTGCCAGCGGAGGGGGGTCGGCGGAGCAGTACTTC
CASGGGSAEQYF
>TRBJ2-3|.|TRBV5-4|.
TGTGCCAGCAGCTTGGCTTCTACAGATACGCAGTATTTT
CASSLASTDTQYF
>TRBJ1-6|.|TRBV14|TRBD1
TGTGCCAGCAGCCAAGTTAGGACAGGAGGTTCACCCCTCCACTTT
CASSQVRTGGSPLHF
>TRBJ2-3|.|TRBV18|.
TGTGCCAGCTCACCACCAGCCCCGGAGACAGATACGCAGTATTTT
CASSPPAPETDTQYF
>TRBJ1-3|.|TRBV30|.
TGTGCCTGGAGTGTTGGACAGAGCTCTGGAAACACCATATATTTT
CAWSVGQSSGNTIYF
>TRBJ2-5|.|TRBV14|.
TGTGCCAGCAGCCAAAAGGCTAGCACAGAGACCCAGTACTTC
CASSQKASTETQYF
>TRBJ2-5|.|TRBV30|.
TGTGCCTGGAGCGGGTGGGGTCCTAGAGAGACCCAGTACTTC
CAWSGWGPRETQYF
>TRBJ2-7|.|TRBV18|.
TGTGCCAGCTCATTACAAGACTCATCCTACGAGCAGTACTTC
CASSLQDSSYEQYF
>TRBJ2-5|.|TRBV7-9|TRBD1
TGTGCCAGCAGCACTCAGGACAGGAGGCGGCAGACCCAGTACTTC
CASSTQDRRRQTQYF
>TRBJ1-3|.|TRBV18|.
TGTGCCAGCTCACCACCAGCGAACTCTGGAAACACCATATATTTT
CASSPPANSGNTIYF
>TRBJ1-2|.|TRBV29-1|.
TGCAGCGCAACGGCTAACTATGGCTACACCTTC
CSATANYGYTF
>TRBJ2-7|.|TRBV5-5|.
TGTGCCAGCAGCTTTGGGCCGGAACCCCTCTACGAGCAGTACTTC
CASSFGPEPLYEQYF
>TRBJ1-2|.|TRBV7-2|.
TGTGCCAGCAGCGCTAGTTGGGGGAGCTATGGCTACACCTTC
CASSASWGSYGYTF
>TRBJ2-3|.|TRBV5-1|.
TGCGCCAGCAGCTGGAGCGAGGTTGGAGATACGCAGTATTTT
CASSWSEVGDTQYF
>TRBJ1-1|.|TRBV24-1|.
TGTGCCACCAGTGACTCGACCGGGGACACAATGAACACTGAAGCTTTCTTT
CATSDSTGDTMNTEAFF
>TRBJ1-6|.|TRBV2|.
TGTGCCAGCAGCGGCGGGGGGAATTCACCCCTCCACTTT
CASSGGGNSPLHF
>TRBJ2-5|.|TRBV7-9|TRBD2
TGTGCCAGCAGCGGCACTAGCGGGAGGGCCCGGGAGACCCAGTACTTC
CASSGTSGRARETQYF
>TRBJ1-1|.|TRBV4-3|.
TGCGCCAGCAGCTTATCGGAGACTGAAGCTTTCTTT
CASSLSETEAFF
>TRBJ1-2|.|TRBV7-9|TRBD1
TGTGCCAGCAGCTTTTTCCAGGACAGGGGACTCAACTATGGCTACACCTTC
CASSFFQDRGLNYGYTF
>TRBJ1-5|few|TRBV19|TRBD1
TGTGCCAGTAGTATCGACAGGGTTTATCAGCCCCAGCATTTT
CASSIDRVYQPQHF
>TRBJ1-5|.|TRBV19|TRBD1
TGTGCCAGTAGTGACCAGGGGGCCGGTCAGCCCCAGCATTTT
CASSDQGAGQPQHF
>TRBJ2-4|.|TRBV29-1|.
TGCAGCGTTAACAGGGAAAACATTCAGTACTTC
CSVNRENIQYF
>TRBJ1-4|once|TRBV6-5|.
TGTGCCAGCAGGTTGGGAGATGAAAAACTGTTTTTT
CASRLGDEKLFF
>TRBJ2-5|.|TRBV5-6|.
TGTGCCAGCAGTACACTAGCCGGGGAGACCCAGTACTTC
CASSTLAGETQYF
>TRBJ1-3|.|TRBV29-1|.
TGCAGCGTAGCGACAGTCCTCTCTGGAAACACCATATATTTT
CSVATVLSGNTIYF
>TRBJ1-5|.|TRBV9|.
TGTGCCAGCAGCGATACGGGACATCAGCCCCAGCATTTT
CASSDTGHQPQHF
>TRBJ2-7|.|TRBV11-2|TRBD2
TGTGCCAGCAGCCCCCGGACTAGCGGGAGGGCTAACGAGCAGTACTTC
CASSPRTSGRANEQYF
>TRBJ1-6|.|TRBV4-2|TRBD1
TGTGCCAGCAGCCTCGGGACAGGGGGTTCACCCCTCCACTTT
CASSLGTGGSPLHF
>TRBJ2-2|.|TRBV24-1|.
TGTGCCACCAGTGCCAGATCGAACACCGGGGAGCTGTTTTTT
CATSARSNTGELFF
>TRBJ2-2|.|TRBV7-9|.
TGTGCCAGCAGCTTGTTCGGGTCGGCGGCCACCGGGGAGCTGTTTTTT
CASSLFGSAATGELFF
>TRBJ2-1|.|TRBV11-2|.
TGTGCCAGCGGTTCTACGAGCTCCTACAATGAGCAGTTCTTC
CASGSTSSYNEQFF
>TRBJ1-5|.|TRBV19|.
TGTGCCAGTAGTACACTGGGCAATCAGCCCCAGCATTTT
CASSTLGNQPQHF
>TRBJ2-7|.|TRBV6-5|.
TGTGCCAGCAGTTACGGGGTTACAAGGTCCTACGAGCAGTACTTC
CASSYGVTRSYEQYF
>TRBJ1-4|.|TRBV3-1/TRBV3-2|TRBD1
TGTGCCAGCAGCGATCCCGGTGGGACAGGAAATGAAAAACTGTTTTTT
CASSDPGGTGNEKLFF
>TRBJ1-6|.|TRBV29-1|.
TGCAGCGCCCAAGAGGACCGAGATAATTCACCCCTCCACTTT
CSAQEDRDNSPLHF
>TRBJ2-2|.|TRBV6-5|.
TGTGCCAGCAGTTACGGGACGGGAAGGACCGGGGAGCTGTTTTTT
CASSYGTGRTGELFF
>TRBJ2-5|.|TRBV6-5|.
TGTGCCAGCTGCCGGGGACCCCGAGAAGAGACCCAGTACTTC
CASCRGPREETQYF
>TRBJ2-7|.|TRBV6-6|.
TGTGCCAGCAGTCCAAGCTCCTACGAGCAGTACTTC
CASSPSSYEQYF
>TRBJ1-1|.|TRBV4-2|TRBD1
TGTGCCAGCAGTTCTACAGGGGGCTTGGTCACTGAAGCTTTCTTT
CASSSTGGLVTEAFF
>TRBJ1-4|.|TRBV19|TRBD1
TGTGCCAGTAGTATAGAGGGGACAGATGAAAAACTGTTTTTT
CASSIEGTDEKLFF
>TRBJ2-7|.|TRBV20-1|.
TGCAGTGCTAGAGGGGCAGGCGAGCAGTACTTC
CSARGAGEQYF
>TRBJ2-7|.|TRBV7-9|.
TGTGCCAGCAGCGGTAGCGGTAGCTCCTACGAGCAGTACTTC
CASSGSGSSYEQYF
>TRBJ1-2|once|TRBV2|TRBD1
TGTGCCAGCAGTGAAGGACAGGGCGAAGGCTACACCTTC
CASSEGQGEGYTF
>TRBJ1-4|.|TRBV2|.
TGTGCCAGCGATTCCGGGGGTTCTGGTGAAAAACTGTTTTTT
CASDSGGSGEKLFF
>TRBJ1-4|.|TRBV24-1|.
TGTGCCACCAGTTCCGGGACGGCGGGCGAAAAACTGTTTTTT
CATSSGTAGEKLFF
>TRBJ2-1|.|TRBV6-1|.
TGTGCCAGCAGTGAAGAGGGGGTTAGCTCCTACAATGAGCAGTTCTTC
CASSEEGVSSYNEQFF
>TRBJ2-3|.|TRBV21-1|.
TGTGCCAGCAGCATTAGGACAGGGGGTTCAAATACGCAGTATTTT
CASSIRTGGSNTQYF
>TRBJ1-2|.|TRBV7-2|TRBD1
TGTGCCAGCAGCTTACCGGGACAGCTGAACTATGGCTACACCTTC
CASSLPGQLNYGYTF
>TRBJ2-7|once|TRBV9|TRBD2
TGTGCCATCCTAGCTAGTGGCGTTCAGCGGGAGACCAAGGACGAGCAGTACTTC
CAILASGVQRETKDEQYF
>TRBJ2-1|.|TRBV5-1|TRBD2
TGCGCCAGCAGCTTGGCAGCGGGAGGAGGGGGCAATGAGCAGTTCTTC
CASSLAAGGGGNEQFF
>TRBJ2-6|.|TRBV7-9|.
TGTGCCAGCAGCTTAGGCCCCCCTGGGGCCAACGTCCTGACTTTC
CASSLGPPGANVLTF
>TRBJ2-7|.|TRBV18|.
TGTGCCAGCTCACCAGATAGGGTTCAGTACGAGCAGTACTTC
CASSPDRVQYEQYF
>TRBJ2-1|few|TRBV14|TRBD1
TGTGCCAGCAGCCAACTACCGGGACAGGCCGTGGAGGGTGAGCAGTTCTTC
CASSQLPGQAVEGEQFF
>TRBJ2-4|.|TRBV5-1|.
TGCGCCAGCAGCCCCAGAGCGGAAAGCAAAAACATTCAGTACTTC
CASSPRAESKNIQYF
>TRBJ2-3|.|TRBV5-4|.
TGTGCCAGCAGCTGGGAGTTCACAGATACGCAGTATTTT
CASSWEFTDTQYF